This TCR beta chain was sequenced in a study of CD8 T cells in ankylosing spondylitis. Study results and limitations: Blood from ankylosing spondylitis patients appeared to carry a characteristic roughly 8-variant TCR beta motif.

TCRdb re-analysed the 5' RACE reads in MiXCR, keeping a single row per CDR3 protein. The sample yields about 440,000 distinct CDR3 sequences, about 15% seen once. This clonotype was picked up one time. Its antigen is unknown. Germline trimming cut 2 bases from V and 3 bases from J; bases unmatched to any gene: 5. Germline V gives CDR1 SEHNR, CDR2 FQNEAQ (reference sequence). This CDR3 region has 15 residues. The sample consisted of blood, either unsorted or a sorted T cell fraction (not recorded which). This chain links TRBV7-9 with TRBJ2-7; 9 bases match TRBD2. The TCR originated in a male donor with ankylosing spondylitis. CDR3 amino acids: CASSLSLAGIYEQYF. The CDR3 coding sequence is TGTGCCAGCAGCTTAAGCCTAGCGGGAATCTACGAGCAGTACTTC.